The entry below gives a single TCR beta chain sequence along with its context. The antigen remains undetermined. This specimen comes from a study of cytomegalovirus exposure and HLA in healthy donors. Findings of the study overall: Most of the CMV-associated TCR beta chains (in a later analysis) appeared to be HLA-restricted.

The PCR contained 60 Vbeta and 13 Jbeta primers. Clones were sequenced by immunoSEQ multiplex PCR, and TCRdb holds only the in-frame ones, with some missing. This listing includes 150,000 to 200,000 clones. V dropped 5 bases and J dropped 4 bases, with 15 bases sitting between them. CDR1 and CDR2 from the germline V gene are SGHAT and FQDESV (reference sequence). The CDR3 is 15 residues long. V gene TRBV11-1 combines with J gene TRBJ2-1, with D maybe TRBD1 (6 bases). The clonotype originates from a woman in her sixties in good health and CMV-seronegative. Sequencing was carried out using PBMCs. The CDR3 sequence: CASSPGQKQYNEQFF. CDR3 nucleotides: TGTGCCAGCAGCCCAGGACAGAAGCAATACAATGAGCAGTTCTTC.